A selection of T cell receptor beta chains follows, all from one sample in a study of T cells in tuberculosis. Clones were sequenced by immunoSEQ multiplex PCR, and TCRdb holds only the in-frame ones, with some missing. Of under 50,000 clones in the sample, roughly 95% were seen once. This material consisted of PBMCs, taken at tuberculosis diagnosis. These TCRs come from an adult with tuberculosis. Both conserved end residues are part of each CDR3.

V gene,J gene,CDR3 protein
TRBV11-2,TRBJ2-7,CASSDQGAYEQYF
TRBV6-5,TRBJ2-7,CASSYSPGTYEQYF
TRBV7-3,TRBJ1-1,CASSSFRNTEAFF
TRBV28,TRBJ1-1,CASSSDTEAFF
TRBV14,TRBJ1-6,CASSQTGGQSPLHF
TRBV7-6,TRBJ2-7,CASSLEAGQSSYEQYF
TRBV12-5,TRBJ2-6,CASGLVLSGANVLTF
TRBV30,TRBJ2-1,CAWSVQRGQFF
TRBV7-9,TRBJ2-3,CASSLLTTTDTQYF
TRBV27,TRBJ2-1,CASSISGFGSYNEQFF
TRBV11-3,TRBJ1-6,CASSSGGGSSPLHF
TRBV12-5,TRBJ1-1,CASGSPSGQAPGAFF
TRBV11-2,TRBJ1-1,CASSYAGTANTEAFF
TRBV30,TRBJ1-4,CAWSVETGEKLFF
TRBV13,TRBJ2-3,CASSHTQFGFDTQYF
TRBV5-1,TRBJ2-1,CASNLRGLAGGREQFF
TRBV10-1,TRBJ1-2,CASSESYQGIFNYGYTF
TRBV18,TRBJ2-5,CASSPDFPGTGKETQYF
TRBV28,TRBJ2-1,CSAGNGGPSYNEQFF
TRBV10-3,TRBJ1-1,CAISESGQGRSTEAFF
TRBV9,TRBJ2-3,CASSQGLAGADTQYF
TRBV25-1,TRBJ1-4,CASAAGEEKLFF
TRBV27,TRBJ1-6,CASSFWGGRNNSPLHF
TRBV7-2,TRBJ2-3,CASSFQTDTQYF
TRBV5-1,TRBJ1-5,CASSLVFGQGNQPQHF
TRBV5-1,TRBJ2-7,CASSPETVSYEQYF
TRBV5-1,TRBJ2-7,CASSVDRGSEEQYF
TRBV9,TRBJ2-3,CASSPSDRPHSTDTQYF
TRBV6-4,TRBJ1-2,CASSEGPGNYGYTF
TRBV2,TRBJ1-4,CASSLVLEKLFF
TRBV15,TRBJ1-5,CATSGDRELVQPQHF
TRBV25-1,TRBJ2-7,CASSRGGVYEQYF
TRBV7-2,TRBJ2-5,CASRPNRGQETQYF
TRBV18,TRBJ1-2,CASSPPGQGIGRQAYGYTF
TRBV5-1,TRBJ2-2,CASSFQGGLTGELFF